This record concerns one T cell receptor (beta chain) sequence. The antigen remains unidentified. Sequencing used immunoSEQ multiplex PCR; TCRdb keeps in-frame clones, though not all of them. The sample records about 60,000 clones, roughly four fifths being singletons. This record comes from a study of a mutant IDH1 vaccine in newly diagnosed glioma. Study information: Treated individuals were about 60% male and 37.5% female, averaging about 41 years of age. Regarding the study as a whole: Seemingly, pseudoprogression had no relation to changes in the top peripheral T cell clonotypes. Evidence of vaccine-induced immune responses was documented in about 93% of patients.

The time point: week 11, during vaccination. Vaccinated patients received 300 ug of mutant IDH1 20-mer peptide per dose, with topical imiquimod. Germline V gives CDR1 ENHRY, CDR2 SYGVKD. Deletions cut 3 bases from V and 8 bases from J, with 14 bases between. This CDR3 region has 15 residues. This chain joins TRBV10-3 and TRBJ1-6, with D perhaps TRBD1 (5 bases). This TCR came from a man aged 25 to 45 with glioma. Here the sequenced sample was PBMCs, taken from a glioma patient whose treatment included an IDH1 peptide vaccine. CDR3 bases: TGTGCCATCAGTGACCAAGGGGCCCCCTATTCACCCCTCCACTTT. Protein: CAISDQGAPYSPLHF.